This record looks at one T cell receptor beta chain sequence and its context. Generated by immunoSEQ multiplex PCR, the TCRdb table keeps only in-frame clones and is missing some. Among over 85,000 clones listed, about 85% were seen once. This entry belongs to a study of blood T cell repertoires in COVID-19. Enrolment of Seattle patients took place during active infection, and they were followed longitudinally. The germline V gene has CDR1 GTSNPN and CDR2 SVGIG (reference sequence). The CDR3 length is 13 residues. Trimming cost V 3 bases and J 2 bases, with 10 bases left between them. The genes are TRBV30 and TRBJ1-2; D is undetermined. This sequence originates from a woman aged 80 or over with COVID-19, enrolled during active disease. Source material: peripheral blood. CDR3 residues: CAWRPGGNYGYTF. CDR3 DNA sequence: TGTGCCTGGAGGCCGGGAGGGAACTATGGCTACACCTTC.